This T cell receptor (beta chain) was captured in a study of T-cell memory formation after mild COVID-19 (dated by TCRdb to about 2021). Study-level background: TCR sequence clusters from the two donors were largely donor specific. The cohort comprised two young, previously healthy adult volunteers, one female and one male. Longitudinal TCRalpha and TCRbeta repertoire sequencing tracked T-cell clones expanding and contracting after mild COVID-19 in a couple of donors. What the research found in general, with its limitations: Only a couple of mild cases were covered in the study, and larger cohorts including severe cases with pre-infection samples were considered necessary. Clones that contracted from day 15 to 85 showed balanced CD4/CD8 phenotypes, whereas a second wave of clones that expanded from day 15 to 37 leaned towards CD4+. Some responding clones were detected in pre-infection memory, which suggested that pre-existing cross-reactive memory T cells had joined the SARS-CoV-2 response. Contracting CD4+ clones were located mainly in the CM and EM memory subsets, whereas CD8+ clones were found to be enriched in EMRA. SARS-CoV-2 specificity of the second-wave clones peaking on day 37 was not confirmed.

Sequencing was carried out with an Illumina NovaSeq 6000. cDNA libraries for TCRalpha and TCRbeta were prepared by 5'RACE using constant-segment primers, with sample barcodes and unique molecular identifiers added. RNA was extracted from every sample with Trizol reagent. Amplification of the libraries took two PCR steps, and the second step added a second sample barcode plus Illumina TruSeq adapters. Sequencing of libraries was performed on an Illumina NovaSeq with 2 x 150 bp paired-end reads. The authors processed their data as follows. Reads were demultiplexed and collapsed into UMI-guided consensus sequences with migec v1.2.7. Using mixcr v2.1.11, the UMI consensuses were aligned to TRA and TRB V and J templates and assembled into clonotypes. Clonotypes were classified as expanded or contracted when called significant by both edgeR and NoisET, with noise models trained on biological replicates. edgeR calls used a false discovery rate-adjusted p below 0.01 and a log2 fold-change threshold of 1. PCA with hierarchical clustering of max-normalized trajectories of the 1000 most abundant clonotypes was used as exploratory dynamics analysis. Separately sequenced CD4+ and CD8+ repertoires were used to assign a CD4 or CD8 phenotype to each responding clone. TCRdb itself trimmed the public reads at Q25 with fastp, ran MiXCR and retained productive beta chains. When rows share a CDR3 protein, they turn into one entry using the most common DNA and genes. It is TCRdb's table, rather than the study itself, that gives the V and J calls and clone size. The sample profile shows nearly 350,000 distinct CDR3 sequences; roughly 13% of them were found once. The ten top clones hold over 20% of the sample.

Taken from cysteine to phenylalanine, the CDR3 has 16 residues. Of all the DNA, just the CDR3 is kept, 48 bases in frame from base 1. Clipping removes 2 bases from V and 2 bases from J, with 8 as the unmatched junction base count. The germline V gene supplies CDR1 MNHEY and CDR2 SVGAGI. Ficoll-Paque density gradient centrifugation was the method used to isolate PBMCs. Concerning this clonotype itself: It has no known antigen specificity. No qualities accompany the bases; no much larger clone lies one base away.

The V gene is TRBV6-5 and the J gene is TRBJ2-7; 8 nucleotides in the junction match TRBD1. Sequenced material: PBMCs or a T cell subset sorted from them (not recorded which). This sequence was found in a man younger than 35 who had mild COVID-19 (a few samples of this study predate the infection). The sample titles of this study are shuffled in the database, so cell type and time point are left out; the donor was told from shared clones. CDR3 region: CASSYRRRGQPYEQYF. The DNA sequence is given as TGTGCCAGCAGTTACCGCCGCAGGGGGCAACCCTACGAGCAGTACTTC.